This TCR beta chain came from a study of identical twins. Trimming took 0 bases from V and 0 from J; bases not matched to a gene: 10. This CDR3 contains 17 residues. CDR1 DFQATT and CDR2 SNEGSKA come from the germline V gene (reference sequence). TCRdb reanalysed the 5' RACE reads using MiXCR and keeps one entry per CDR3 protein. In the table there are over 600,000 distinct CDR3 sequences, roughly 20% of which are singletons. These data are also associated with another study on T cells expressing NK-cell markers.

The chain combines TRBV20-1 with TRBJ2-7; TRBD1 aligns across 8 bases. The clonotype comes from a woman under 30 in good health. The sequenced sample was PBMCs. The CDR3 DNA reads as TGCAGTGCTAGAGATCGGAGCCGGGACAGGTCCTCCTACGAGCAGTACTTC. This encodes CSARDRSRDRSSYEQYF.